This entry is about one T cell receptor (beta chain). Its antigen is not yet known. No much larger clonotype is one base removed from it; base qualities were not supplied. The record originates from a study of blood T cell repertoires in COVID-19 (dated by TCRdb to 2018 to 2021). In terms of the full investigation: Collaborator samples came from the United States, Italy and Spain and covered acute and convalescent phases of COVID-19. The material from the prospective study consisted of cDNA or gDNA derived from T cells, B-cell-depleted T cells, or PBMCs. Subjects who had been exposed to COVID-19, were actively infected with it, or had recovered from it provided the deeply sampled blood TCRbeta repertoires that made up the dataset. The repertoires were released in a freely available public database intended as a resource for research on the immune response to SARS-CoV-2. Samples came from the ongoing ImmuneRACE study (first 160 participants) plus 1,254 subjects from 6 global collaborators. Sample metadata almost always included a de-identified subject ID, COVID-19 status, age in years and sex. Where available, HLA class I and class II types were obtained from metadata supplied by the sample provider rather than from assay-based typing.

Participants in the prospective study were aged roughly 18 to 100 years, lived in about two dozen United States geographic areas, and enrolled through a virtual design. In the prospective study, cohorts were assigned on the basis of participant-reported clinical history obtained from a screening survey and a study questionnaire. For ImmuneRACE Cohort 3, a participant was defined as recovered based on two consecutive negative NP/OP PCR tests, clearance by a healthcare professional, or resolution of symptoms. Mobile phlebotomists in the prospective study collected whole blood, serum and a nasopharyngeal or oropharyngeal swab from every participant. Over a roughly 2-month period, participants in the prospective study had the option of providing additional blood draws and questionnaires. Blood samples from the prospective study were shipped frozen or at room temperature prior to DNA extraction. TCRbeta CDR3 regions were amplified from genomic DNA by means of the immunoSEQ Assay, a bias-controlled multiplex PCR. The published analysis was carried out like this. The number of nucleated cells in each sample was estimated from the amplification of reference gene primers within the assay. To quantify the absolute abundance of each unique TCRbeta CDR3 rearrangement, sequence reads were collapsed and filtered. Productive Simpson clonality was computed per sample as the square root of Simpson's diversity index over productive rearrangements. In TCRdb, the immuneACCESS table is reduced to in-frame sequences with V and J assigned. These tables do not hold every clone; where another copy was compared, an unresolved V gene accounts for under half, and the others remain unexplained. V and J calls and clone size come straight from that table; D and trimming were deduced from the DNA. The sample yields approximately 160,000 clones; less than 90% were counted once. 4.4% of the sample goes to the ten largest clones.

What the research found in general, with its limitations: The quantity of clinical and demographic metadata differed by source and by participant and was supplied without curation.

The germline V gene supplies CDR1 MNHEY and CDR2 SVGEGT. The CDR3 starts with the cysteine, ends with the phenylalanine, and has 14 residues. The read is trimmed to its CDR3 DNA, 42 bases read in frame from base 1. V is pared back by 3 bases and J by 3 bases, with 8 bases lying between the germline termini. What was sequenced was PBMCs or T cells enriched from blood (not recorded which). The chain couples TRBV6-2 or TRBV6-3 to TRBJ2-2, with no confident D gene call. The source is a woman in her forties or fifties who had recovered from COVID-19. In nucleotides, the sequence is TGTGCCAGCAGTTATTCCCGTTACACCGGGGAGCTGTTTTTT. Its protein is CASSYSRYTGELFF.